Below, one TCR beta chain is given with its context. The target antigen is unknown. This sample is part of a study of T cell repertoires in cytomegalovirus infection. Study background: Used in the study were CMV epitopes, some recently identified and HLA-C-restricted, others well-studied and HLA-B-restricted. Public TCR beta signatures marked donors with CMV infection and the matching HLA.

Overall study results and limits: It was HLA-C-restricted CMV-specific TCR beta clonotypes that dominated the response ex vivo. Based on cumulative public TCR beta family frequency, carriers of CMV plus the relevant HLA were identified.

TCRdb re-called the reads with MiXCR, one entry per CDR3 protein. This table has some 320,000 distinct CDR3 sequences, under 35% appearing once. Trimming removed 7 bases from V and 8 bases from J; junction bases left unmatched: 9. Germline V gene lookup returns CDR1 LNHDA and CDR2 SQIVND (reference sequence). The CDR3 is 14 amino acids. The TCR was taken from a human donor in good health (CMV status not recorded). Some clones in this sample may be carry-over from other donors' samples. J is TRBJ1-4 and V is TRBV19; 8 nucleotides align to TRBD1. Sequenced here: cultured PBMCs, sampled from culture after CMV antigen stimulation. The CDR3 is CASTADREGEKLFF. The CDR3 DNA follows: TGTGCCAGTACTGCGGACAGGGAAGGCGAAAAACTGTTTTTT. The whole variable domain, filled in from reference TRBV19 and TRBJ1-4, reads DGGITQSPKYLFRKEGQNVTLSCEQNLNHDAMYWYRQDPGQGLRLIYYSQIVNDFQKGDIAEGYSVSREKKESFPLTVTSAQKNPTAFYLCASTADREGEKLFFGSGTQLSVL.